This T cell receptor (beta chain) was recovered during a study of metastatic and nonmetastatic thyroid tumors. Each patient went into thyroid surgery without having received any treatment. Via MiXCR, TCRdb re-called the PCR reads. The profile shows some 16,000 clones, over 20% of them singletons. In germline, CDR1 is MNHNS, CDR2 SASEGT. CDR3 size: 13 residues. Trimming took 7 bases from V and 13 from J, leaving 20 bases between them. The rearrangement links TRBV6-1 to TRBJ2-1; D is possibly TRBD2 (6 bases). This receptor was taken from a female donor with papillary thyroid cancer or a benign thyroid nodule (not recorded which). Some clones in this sample may be carry-over from other donors' samples. Sequencing was done on a sample of tumor tissue. CDR3 bases: TGTGCCAGCAACTACGGAGGCGGGGACCCACAGTTCTTC. Protein product: CASNYGGGDPQFF.